This T cell receptor beta chain emerged from a study of graft-versus-host responses after intestinal transplantation. Produced via immunoSEQ multiplex PCR; TCRdb's table is partial and in-frame only. The table has some 45,000 clones, roughly nine tenths seen once. Germline V CDR1 and CDR2: SGDLS, YYNGEE. This CDR3 has 14 residues. V was trimmed by 1 base and J by 2 bases, leaving 8 bases between them. The source was PBMCs, collected 524 days after transplant. J is TRBJ2-3 and V is TRBV9; D uncertain. This clonotype was sampled from a human patient who received an intestinal transplant, so some T cells may come from the graft donor. The CDR3 spells CASSVNLVTDTQYF. CDR3 sequence (DNA): TGTGCCAGCAGCGTAAATCTGGTCACAGATACGCAGTATTTT.